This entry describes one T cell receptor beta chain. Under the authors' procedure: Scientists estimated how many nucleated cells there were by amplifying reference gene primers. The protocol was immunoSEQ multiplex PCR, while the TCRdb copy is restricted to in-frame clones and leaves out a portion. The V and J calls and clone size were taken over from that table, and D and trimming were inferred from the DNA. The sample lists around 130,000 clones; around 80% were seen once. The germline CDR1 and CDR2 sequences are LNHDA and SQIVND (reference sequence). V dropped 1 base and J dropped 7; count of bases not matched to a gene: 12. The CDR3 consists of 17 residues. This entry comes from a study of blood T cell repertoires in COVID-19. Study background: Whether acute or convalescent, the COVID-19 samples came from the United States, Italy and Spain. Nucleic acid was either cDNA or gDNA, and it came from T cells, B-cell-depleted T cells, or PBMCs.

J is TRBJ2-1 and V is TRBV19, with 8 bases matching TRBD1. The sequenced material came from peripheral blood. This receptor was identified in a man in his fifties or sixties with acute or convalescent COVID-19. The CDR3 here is CASSIVLTTGVLNEQFF. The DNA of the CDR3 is TGTGCCAGTAGTATAGTTCTGACGACAGGGGTATTGAATGAGCAGTTCTTC.